These T cell receptor beta chains were read from a single sample in a study of T cell repertoires and HLA-DP antigens. Only in-frame clones appear in the TCRdb table, and some are missing; sequencing was by immunoSEQ multiplex PCR. Seen here are over 100,000 clones, roughly 92% observed once, and the top ten hold around 0.25%. Their specific antigens are unknown. Sequencing was carried out using CD4+ T cells from PBMCs. Receptors were obtained from a woman aged 18-29 years in good health and CMV-seronegative. CDR3s include the opening cysteine and the closing phenylalanine or tryptophan. Fields, in order: J gene, D gene, V gene, clone size, CDR3 DNA, CDR3 protein. A D gene is named only where the DNA matches it firmly. A clone size is listed for some rows: how often the clone was seen (once, few, many), or a class if it is expanded.

TRBJ1-1,-,TRBV4-3,-,TGCGCCAGCAGCCTCCGGGTCCTAATAAACACTGAAGCTTTCTTT,CASSLRVLINTEAFF
TRBJ1-1,-,TRBV7-2,-,TGTGCCAGCAGCAGACACCACCGACAGGTTAACACTGAAGCTTTCTTT,CASSRHHRQVNTEAFF
TRBJ2-1,TRBD2,TRBV9,once,TGTGCCAGCAGCGCACTCGGACTAGCGGTCAATGAGCAGTTCTTC,CASSALGLAVNEQFF
TRBJ2-5,TRBD1,TRBV9,once,TGTGCCAGCAGCGGGACAGGCGGAAGGACAGAGACCCAGTACTTC,CASSGTGGRTETQYF
TRBJ2-1,TRBD2,TRBV10-3,-,TGTGCCATCAGTGGAGTTACTAGCGGGATGGGGCAGTTCTTC,CAISGVTSGMGQFF
TRBJ2-1,TRBD2,TRBV27,few,TGTGCCAGCAGTCCCCTAGCGGGAGGGGCCTACAATGAGCAGTTCTTC,CASSPLAGGAYNEQFF
TRBJ2-1,-,TRBV11-2,-,TGTGCCAGCAGCTTAGATCCACCGGGTGCGCAGTTCTTC,CASSLDPPGAQFF
TRBJ1-6,-,TRBV7-3,-,TGTGCCAGCAGCTTAACCTCGGGGGGGCCCCCCTCACCCCTCCACTTT,CASSLTSGGPPSPLHF
TRBJ2-5,-,TRBV28,-,TGTGCCAGCAGTCCATCCACAGGGAAGCAAGAGACCCAGTACTTC,CASSPSTGKQETQYF
TRBJ2-5,-,TRBV28,-,TGTGCCAGCAGCCTAAGGGGGGGGGTGGAGACCCAGTACTTC,CASSLRGGVETQYF
TRBJ1-2,-,TRBV25-1,-,TGTGCCAGCAGTGAACGTGACAGGCCGGAGCTTGGCTATGGCTACACCTTC,CASSERDRPELGYGYTF
TRBJ1-4,-,TRBV18,-,TGTGCCAGCTCACCGGTAGGGGCTAATGAAAAACTGTTTTTT,CASSPVGANEKLFF
TRBJ2-7,-,TRBV28,-,TGTGCCAGCAGTTTATGGGGGGGTACCTACGAGCAGTACTTC,CASSLWGGTYEQYF
TRBJ1-2,TRBD1,TRBV4-1,-,TGCGCCAGCAGCCCATCACCTCTCAGGGGGCTGTACTATGGCTACACCTTC,CASSPSPLRGLYYGYTF
TRBJ2-7,TRBD1,TRBV5-1,-,TGCGCCAGCAGCCGTGGGACAGGGCGAAATAATTACTTC,CASSRGTGRNNYF
TRBJ2-7,-,TRBV5-6,once,TGTGCCAGCAGCCGCCAGGCTGACTACGAGCAGTACTTC,CASSRQADYEQYF
TRBJ2-7,TRBD2,TRBV7-2,-,TGTGCCAGCAGCCGCAGACTAGCGGGAAGGAACGAGCAGTACTTC,CASSRRLAGRNEQYF
TRBJ2-4,-,TRBV9,-,TGTGCCAGCAGCGCCGCTAGTTTTAGCATTCAGTACTTC,CASSAASFSIQYF
TRBJ2-3,-,TRBV4-3,-,TGCGCCAGCAGCCAAGGCGGGGATCCTAGCACAGATACGCAGTATTTT,CASSQGGDPSTDTQYF
TRBJ2-7,-,TRBV6-5,-,TGTGCCAGCAGACAGAACAGGGTATCGGTCTACGAGCAGTACTTC,CASRQNRVSVYEQYF
TRBJ1-2,-,TRBV27,-,TGTGCCAGCAGTTTGACAGAGAACTATGGCTACACCTTC,CASSLTENYGYTF
TRBJ2-7,TRBD1,TRBV6-1,-,TGTGCCAGCAGTGTTCGGGACAGGGGGTTTGTAGTCTACGAGCAGTACTTC,CASSVRDRGFVVYEQYF
TRBJ1-5,-,TRBV19,-,TGTGCCAGTAGTGCCTACAGGGCCCAGCCCCAGCATTTT,CASSAYRAQPQHF
TRBJ2-3,TRBD2,TRBV18,-,TGTGCCAGCTCACCACCGGGGACTAGCGGTTATACGCAGTATTTT,CASSPPGTSGYTQYF
TRBJ2-1,-,TRBV7-2,once,TGTGCCAGCAGCTTAGAACCGCGGGGTGAGCAGTTCTTC,CASSLEPRGEQFF
TRBJ2-3,-,TRBV2,-,TGTGCCAGCACCCGGACAGCTAGCACAGATACGCAGTATTTT,CASTRTASTDTQYF
TRBJ2-1,-,TRBV7-3,-,TGTGCCAGCCTAGAAGTTGACTCCAGCACCTACAATGAGCAGTTCTTC,CASLEVDSSTYNEQFF
TRBJ2-3,TRBD1,TRBV18,-,TGTGCCAGCTTATACTTATACAGGGGAGATACGCAGTATTTT,CASLYLYRGDTQYF
TRBJ1-4,-,TRBV5-8,-,TGTGCCAGCAGCTGGGATGAAAAACTGTTTTTT,CASSWDEKLFF
TRBJ2-1,-,TRBV2,once,TGTGCCAGCACCCTAAGGGACTTTTACAATGAGCAGTTCTTC,CASTLRDFYNEQFF
TRBJ2-7,-,TRBV27,-,TGTGCCAGCAGGGACCGGTACGAGCAGTACTTC,CASRDRYEQYF
TRBJ2-2,-,TRBV21-1,-,TGTGCCAGCAGCAAAGCTCTAGTCCCGGGACGGAAGCCGAACACCGGGGAGCTGTTTTTT,CASSKALVPGRKPNTGELFF
TRBJ1-5,TRBD1,TRBV12-5,once,TGTGCTAGTGGTTTGGGGCCCGGCAGGGGGCCGGATCAGCCCCAGCATTTT,CASGLGPGRGPDQPQHF
TRBJ2-3,TRBD1,TRBV18,-,TGTGCCAGCTCACAAGGCAGGGGGCGATGGGGAAGGAGCACAGATACGCAGTATTTT,CASSQGRGRWGRSTDTQYF
TRBJ1-6,-,TRBV4-2,-,TGTGCCAGCAGCCAAGGTTCGGCAGGGAATTTGTTATTTTCACCCCTCCACTTT,CASSQGSAGNLLFSPLHF
TRBJ2-2,-,TRBV2,-,TGTGCCAGCAAGGCGGCCGGAGGCGGGGAGCTGTTTTTT,CASKAAGGGELFF
TRBJ1-1,TRBD1,TRBV7-2,-,TGTGCCAGCAGCTTATTTGGGGGAGGGGGCCGGGACACTGAAGCTTTCTTT,CASSLFGGGGRDTEAFF
TRBJ2-5,TRBD2,TRBV2,-,TGTGCCAGCAGTCGGACTAGCGGGAGTTCGATTGTGGAGACCCAGTACTTC,CASSRTSGSSIVETQYF
TRBJ2-2,-,TRBV7-2,-,TGTGCCAGCAGCGGACCATACGGGGAGCTGTTTTTT,CASSGPYGELFF
TRBJ1-5,TRBD1,TRBV10-3,once,TGTGCCATCAGTGTGGGACAGTCGCAAGGTAGCAATCAGCCCCAGCATTTT,CAISVGQSQGSNQPQHF
TRBJ1-3,-,TRBV7-2,-,TGTGCCAGCAGCTTAGTGGGCGGGATTGGAAACACCATATATTTT,CASSLVGGIGNTIYF
TRBJ1-1,TRBD1,TRBV20-1,-,TGCAGCGGGGGGGGGACAGGTCTCTTT,CSGGGTGLF
TRBJ2-4,TRBD2,TRBV7-2,-,TGTGCCAGCAGCTTTACTAGCGGGAGGGCCAAAAACATTCAGTACTTC,CASSFTSGRAKNIQYF
TRBJ2-5,TRBD2,TRBV2,-,TGTGCCAGCAGGGGACTAGCGGGAGCAGGGGAGACCCAGTACTTC,CASRGLAGAGETQYF